This entry concerns a single TCR beta chain. Antigen specificity is unknown. These data come from a study of T cell responses to AZD1222 COVID-19 vaccine. At the level of the study: Pooling covered second doses at about 4 or about 12 weeks.

CDR3 size: 14 residues. The germline gives CDR1 SQVTM, CDR2 ANQGSEA. V lost 6 bases and J lost 4; bases outside the gene matches: 9. TCRdb's table, derived via immunoSEQ multiplex PCR, lists solely in-frame clones and lacks some. The sample shows 120,000 or so clones, 88% of them seen only once. Study-level findings and limits: At baseline, seropositivity was found in only six or seven AZD1222 recipients. The reported proportion of spike-specific TCRs targeting unmutated variant regions was nearly half. Most donors were white British, females outnumbered males, and clonal diversity was possibly underestimated.

The chain employs TRBV29-1 and TRBJ1-2; the match to TRBD1 covers 9 bases. The receptor's source is an adult in good health. The material sequenced was peripheral blood, taken on day 0 of AZD1222 vaccination. The CDR3 sequence is CSVAPGQGSYGYTF. CDR3 coding DNA: TGCAGCGTGGCACCGGGACAGGGCAGCTATGGCTACACCTTC.